These 6 T cell receptor beta chains share one sample of origin, sequenced in a study of blood T cell repertoires in COVID-19. Sequenced by immunoSEQ multiplex PCR; TCRdb stores in-frame clones only, minus some. The table includes hundreds of thousands of clones, 88% detected once. Sequenced: peripheral blood. The receptor source for this set is a woman aged 25 to 39 with COVID-19, enrolled during active disease.

This clone was recorded a few times. The rearrangement links TRBV5-1 to TRBJ1-1; TRBD1 matches at 8 bases. V lost 4 bases, J lost 5 bases, and 19 bases stayed unmatched. Germline assignment: CDR1 SGHRS and CDR2 YFSETQ. This CDR3 is 18 amino acids long. CDR3 sequence: CASSATPTGTGMGTEAFF. In nucleotides, the CDR3 is TGCGCCAGCAGCGCGACGCCAACCGGGACAGGAATGGGGACTGAAGCTTTCTTT.

The gene calls are TRBV3-1 (or the pseudogene TRBV3-2) and TRBJ1-4; TRBD1 matches 7 bases. Germline lookup yields CDR1 LGHDT and CDR2 YNNKEL (reference sequence). The CDR3 length is 17 residues. The trim removed 1 base at V and 7 bases at J, leaving 12 bases unmatched. The CDR3 is CASSQGLVWQGGEKLFF. In nucleotides, the CDR3 is TGTGCCAGCAGCCAAGGGTTGGTTTGGCAGGGGGGTGAAAAACTGTTTTTT.

This clone appeared a single time. The genes are TRBV4-1 and TRBJ1-3; a possible D gene is TRBD1 (6 bases). CDR1 MGHRA and CDR2 YSYEKL come from the germline V gene. The CDR3 totals 18 residues. The ends were cut back, 0 bases at V and 0 bases at J, with 15 bases in the middle. CDR3 protein: CASSQETPTGSSGNTIYF. CDR3 nucleotides: TGCGCCAGCAGCCAAGAAACACCCACAGGGAGCTCTGGAAACACCATATATTTT.

V gene TRBV28 combines with J gene TRBJ1-2; D might be TRBD1 (6 bases). Trimming took off 6 bases at V and 2 bases at J, with 13 bases between the two ends. Germline values: CDR1 MDHEN, CDR2 SYDVKM. This CDR3 contains 14 residues. CDR3 nucleotide sequence: TGTGCCAGCAGCGCGATGGGGACAAACTATGGCTACACCTTC. This gives the protein CASSAMGTNYGYTF.

The V and J genes are TRBV19 and TRBJ1-4, with 9 bases fitting TRBD1. Unmatched junction bases numbered 6, after V lost 6 bases and J lost 1 base. Germline V CDR1 and CDR2: LNHDA, SQIVND (reference sequence). The CDR3 totals 16 residues. This chain's CDR3 is CASRNRGHQTNEKLFF. The CDR3 nucleotides are TGTGCCAGTAGAAACAGGGGGCACCAAACTAATGAAAAACTGTTTTTT.

This chain joins TRBV7-2 and TRBJ2-1, with a possible D match to TRBD2 (5 bases). The ends were cut back, 4 bases at V and 0 bases at J, with 10 bases in the middle. The CDR3 contains 15 residues. Germline-derived CDR1 and CDR2 are SGHTA and FQGNSA. The CDR3 sequence: CASSSRGNSYNEQFF. CDR3 DNA sequence: TGTGCCAGCAGCTCCCGGGGTAACTCCTACAATGAGCAGTTCTTC.